Below are 14 T cell receptor beta chains sequenced from a single sample in a study of shared clonotypes between healthy human individuals. Terminally differentiated effector memory CD45RA+ cells were excluded from the naive CD8 cells, which were CD45RO-negative and positively selected for CCR7. Profiled with immunoSEQ multiplex PCR; TCRdb holds only in-frame clones, not every one. The sample yields about 2 million clones, less than 95% seen once. Source material: naive CD8+ T cells sorted from blood. The receptors come from a man younger than 30 in good health.

The chain combines TRBV6-6 with TRBJ1-1; D is unclear. The CDR3 covers 15 residues. V was shortened by 3 bases and J by 0 bases, with 11 bases between the two germline ends. CDR1 and CDR2 (germline): MNHNY, SVGAGI (reference sequence). CDR3 sequence reads: CASSYPVRVNTEAFF. The DNA for the CDR3 is TGTGCCAGCAGTTATCCCGTGAGGGTGAACACTGAAGCTTTCTTT.

This clone was seen a single time. The chain couples TRBV27 to TRBJ2-7; TRBD1 agrees at 7 bases. V gave up 0 bases and J gave up 3 bases; unmatched junction bases: 8. Germline assignment: CDR1 MNHEY and CDR2 SMNVEV (reference sequence). This CDR3 comprises 16 residues. Here the CDR3 reads CASSLSAGTADYEQYF. CDR3 sequence (DNA): TGTGCCAGCAGTTTATCGGCCGGGACAGCCGACTACGAGCAGTACTTC.

CDR3 residues: CASGPQVLYTEAFF. DNA for the CDR3: TGTGCCAGCGGGCCACAGGTACTTTACACTGAAGCTTTCTTT. The V and J genes are TRBV6-6 and TRBJ1-1; possible D gene TRBD1, 5 bases. The V and J ends lost 8 bases and 3 bases respectively, with 16 bases between them. The CDR3 is 14 residues long. Germline CDR1 reads MNHNY; CDR2 reads SVGAGI (reference sequence).

The chain is built from TRBV28 and TRBJ2-2, with unresolved D. The CDR3 contains 12 residues. Germline V gene lookup returns CDR1 MDHEN and CDR2 SYDVKM. Trimming removed 3 bases at V and 6 bases at J, with 5 bases between. The CDR3 sequence: CASSFWSGELFF. As DNA, the CDR3 is TGTGCCAGCAGTTTTTGGTCCGGGGAGCTGTTTTTT.

The CDR3 DNA reads TGTGCCAGCAGCCTGGGGACAGGGGGCTTTACCGGGGAGCTGTTTTTT. Translation gives CASSLGTGGFTGELFF. The chain is built from TRBV7-6 and TRBJ2-2; 12 bases map to TRBD1. The ends lost 5 bases at V and 5 bases at J; junction bases unmatched: 6. CDR3 length: 16 residues. In germline, CDR1 is SGHVS, CDR2 FNYEAQ.

The chain links TRBV28 to TRBJ2-5; 9 bases map to TRBD2. Germline V gives CDR1 MDHEN, CDR2 SYDVKM. V lost 2 bases to trimming and J lost 2 bases; unmatched junction nucleotides: 3. There are 15 residues in the CDR3. CDR3 DNA sequence: TGTGCCAGCAGTTTACTTACTAGCGGGCAAGAGACCCAGTACTTC. Its protein is CASSLLTSGQETQYF. The whole variable domain, remainder taken from reference TRBV28 and TRBJ2-5, is DVKVTQSSRYLVKRTGEKVFLECVQDMDHENMFWYRQDPGLGLRLIYFSYDVKMKEKGDIPEGYSVSREKKERFSLILESASTNQTSMYLCASSLLTSGQETQYFGPGTRLLVL.

The gene calls are TRBV5-8 and TRBJ2-3, with D possibly being TRBD2 (6 bases). Germline V gene lookup returns CDR1 SGHTS and CDR2 YDEGEE. V gave up 3 bases and J gave up 1 base, with 15 bases separating them. CDR3 size: 16 residues. CDR3 region: CASSSGLQRGTDTQYF. The CDR3 bases are TGTGCCAGCAGCTCGGGACTCCAGAGAGGCACAGATACGCAGTATTTT. Full variable domain (missing parts from reference TRBV5-8 and TRBJ2-3): EAGVTQSPTHLIKTRGQQATLRCSPISGHTSVYWYQQALGLGLQFLLWYDEGEERNRGNFPPRFSGRQFPNYSSELNVNALELEDSALYLCASSSGLQRGTDTQYFGPGTRLTVL.

This chain links TRBV19 with TRBJ1-1; D ambiguous. Germline V CDR1 and CDR2: LNHDA, SQIVND (reference sequence). The CDR3 loop spans 13 amino acids. V shed 7 bases and J shed 2 bases, with 11 bases lying between them. CDR3 sequence: CASNNAVNTEAFF. The CDR3 DNA reads as TGTGCCAGTAACAACGCGGTTAACACTGAAGCTTTCTTT.

CDR3 in DNA: TGTGCCACCTCTAGTCCCCCCACAGATACGCAGTATTTT. Protein: CATSSPPTDTQYF. The J gene is TRBJ2-3, the V gene TRBV6-5; D remains ambiguous. CDR3 length: 13 amino acids. V gave up 10 bases and J gave up 2 bases, with 13 bases separating them. Germline values: CDR1 MNHEY, CDR2 SVGAGI.

The rearrangement uses TRBV7-9 and TRBJ2-7; the D gene is possibly TRBD1 (5 bases). CDR3 length: 14 residues. Germline assignment: CDR1 SEHNR and CDR2 FQNEAQ (reference sequence). Trimming took off 1 base at V and 3 bases at J, with 10 bases between the two ends. CDR3 bases: TGTGCCAGCAGCTTAGTTAGACAGAGCTACGAGCAGTACTTC. Translating gives CASSLVRQSYEQYF.

Turning to this clone: Additional DNA sequences in this sample encode the identical CDR3. The genes are TRBV13 and TRBJ2-3; possible D gene TRBD2, 5 bases. CDR3 length: 14 residues. The germline gives CDR1 PRHDT, CDR2 FYEKMQ (reference sequence). Trimming shortened V by 0 bases and J by 1 base, and 5 bases separated the two germline ends. CDR3 loop: CASSLGRGTDTQYF. The CDR3 coding sequence is TGTGCCAGCAGCTTAGGGCGGGGCACAGATACGCAGTATTTT.

About this clone: Other DNA sequences within the sample encode an identical CDR3. This chain uses TRBV28 with TRBJ2-7, with D perhaps being TRBD1 or TRBD2 (5 bases each). The CDR3 length is 13 residues. Germline V gives CDR1 MDHEN, CDR2 SYDVKM. The V end lost 5 bases, the J end lost 3 bases, and 11 bases lay between the germline ends. CDR3 sequence: CASSLGTDYEQYF. CDR3 in DNA: TGTGCCAGCAGTCTAGGGACGGACTACGAGCAGTACTTC.

The chain uses TRBV27 and TRBJ1-2; 9 bases match TRBD1. Unmatched junction bases numbered 6, after V lost 6 bases and J lost 4 bases. CDR1 and CDR2 from the germline V gene are MNHEY and SMNVEV (reference sequence). The CDR3 spans 14 residues. CDR3 residues: CASRPTGGSYGYTF. CDR3 bases: TGTGCCAGCAGACCGACAGGGGGGAGCTATGGCTACACCTTC.

This chain links TRBV5-1 with TRBJ1-1; the D is unclear. Germline V gene lookup returns CDR1 SGHRS and CDR2 YFSETQ. V gave up 4 bases and J gave up 0 bases, with 13 bases separating them. This CDR3 contains 15 residues. The CDR3 sequence: CASSHSRTVNTEAFF. The CDR3 coding sequence is TGCGCCAGCAGCCACAGTCGGACGGTGAACACTGAAGCTTTCTTT. The variable domain in full, completed from reference TRBV5-1 and TRBJ1-1, reads KAGVTQTPRYLIKTRGQQVTLSCSPISGHRSVSWYQQTPGQGLQFLFEYFSETQRNKGNFPGRFSGRQFSNSRSEMNVSTLELGDSALYLCASSHSRTVNTEAFFGQGTRLTVV.